These 24 T cell receptor beta chains were sequenced from one sample in a study of T cells after yellow fever vaccination. TCRdb re-called the 5' RACE reads through MiXCR, storing one row per CDR3 protein. The sample consists of around 230,000 distinct CDR3 sequences, more than 6.5% of them appearing once. Sequenced material: CD4+ T cells sorted from PBMCs, taken on the day of the yellow fever booster vaccination. These receptors came from a man in his thirties or forties who received the YFV17D yellow fever vaccine.

This clonotype came up a few times. The chain is built from TRBV7-9 and TRBJ2-7; D is unresolved. The CDR3 has 14 amino acids. Trimming shortened V by 5 bases and J by 0 bases, and 11 bases separated the two germline ends. Germline CDR1 and CDR2: SEHNR and FQNEAQ (reference sequence). DNA of the CDR3: TGTGCCAGCAGCCGGGCAATGAGCTCCTACGAGCAGTACTTC. Its protein product is CASSRAMSSYEQYF.

This clonotype was seen a handful of times. This chain links TRBV5-8 with TRBJ2-7; D is unclear. Trimming pared 3 bases from V and 2 bases from J, leaving 12 bases between. CDR3 length equals 14 residues. Germline V CDR1 and CDR2: SGHTS, YDEGEE. The CDR3 nucleotides are TGTGCCAGCAGCTCTTCCAGGCATACCTACGAGCAGTACTTC. Encoded protein: CASSSSRHTYEQYF.

As for this clonotype: An end of the junction does not agree with germline; a read error may underlie this. The chain joins TRBV5-5 to TRBJ2-7; 14 bases are shared with TRBD2. This CDR3 region has 15 residues. CDR1 is SGHKS and CDR2 is YYEKEE in the germline V gene (reference sequence). This CDR3 is CASRLGLAGVYEQYF. The CDR3 DNA reads TGTGCCAGCAGGTTGGGACTAGCGGGAGTCTACGAGCAGTACTTC.

The chain links TRBV4-3 to TRBJ2-3; possible D gene TRBD1, 6 bases. Germline CDR1 and CDR2: LGHNA and YSLEER. Deletions cut 3 bases from V and 0 bases from J, with 7 bases between. The CDR3 runs 14 residues. CDR3 region: CASSQGTSTDTQYF. Here the CDR3 DNA reads TGCGCCAGCAGCCAGGGGACAAGCACAGATACGCAGTATTTT.

This clonotype was seen repeatedly, ten times or more. The gene calls are TRBV6-2 or TRBV6-3 and TRBJ2-1, with 9 bases fitting TRBD2. The V gene's germline CDR1 is MNHEY and CDR2 SVGEGT. This CDR3 is built from 15 residues. Losses at the gene ends were 4 bases for V and 0 bases for J; bases not matched to a gene: 1. The CDR3 here is CASSLAGVSYNEQFF. The CDR3 DNA is TGTGCCAGCAGTTTAGCGGGAGTCTCCTACAATGAGCAGTTCTTC.

The sample holds many counts of this clonotype. The chain carries TRBV7-2 and TRBJ2-1, with 8 nucleotides matching TRBD2. Germline V gene lookup returns CDR1 SGHTA and CDR2 FQGNSA. Trimming cost V 2 bases and J 8 bases; bases outside gene matches: 8. The CDR3 totals 15 residues. The CDR3 sequence: CASSLRGLDGDEQFF. The CDR3 nucleotides read TGTGCCAGCAGCTTAAGGGGACTAGATGGCGATGAGCAGTTCTTC.

The J gene is TRBJ2-1, the V gene TRBV3-1; TRBD2 agrees at 7 bases. The CDR3 extends over 16 amino acids. V lost 4 bases and J lost 9; bases outside the gene matches: 15. CDR1 is LGHDT, CDR2 YNNKEL, per germline (reference sequence). CDR3 region: CASSPSGRERSVEQFF. The CDR3, as DNA: TGTGCCAGCAGCCCGTCGGGGCGGGAGAGGAGCGTTGAGCAGTTCTTC.

There are a few counts of this clonotype. The J gene is TRBJ2-7, the V gene TRBV5-1, with D possibly being TRBD2 (6 bases). Trimming took 2 bases from V and 1 from J, leaving 13 bases between them. Germline lookup yields CDR1 SGHRS and CDR2 YFSETQ. CDR3 length equals 15 residues. The DNA of the CDR3 is TGCGCCAGCAGCTTAGGACCCCGGGGGTCCTACGAGCAGTACTTC. Residues: CASSLGPRGSYEQYF.

This chain uses TRBV4-2 with TRBJ2-7; 11 positions match TRBD2. CDR3 size: 19 residues. Trimming at V came to 2 bases and at J to 0 bases, leaving 12 bases not matched to a gene. The germline CDR1 and CDR2 sequences are LGHNA and YNFKEQ. CDR3 amino acids: CASSQSHSGRGISSYEQYF. The CDR3 DNA reads as TGTGCCAGCAGCCAATCCCATAGCGGGAGGGGGATAAGCTCCTACGAGCAGTACTTC.

This clonotype was counted at least ten times. This chain links TRBV5-1 with TRBJ2-3, with TRBD2 matching 8 bases. V dropped 5 bases and J dropped 3; count of bases not matched to a gene: 5. Germline V gene sequence: CDR1 SGHRS, CDR2 YFSETQ. CDR3 length equals 14 residues. The CDR3 nucleotides are TGCGCCAGCAGGGTAGCGGGACGGACAGATACGCAGTATTTT. Residues: CASRVAGRTDTQYF.

Points on this clonotype: With a much larger clone just one base away, this may be a read error. The V and J genes are TRBV18 and TRBJ2-5, with 8 positions matching TRBD2. CDR1 and CDR2 (germline): KGHSH, LQKENI. V trimming: 8 bases; J trimming: 1 base; junction bases outside the gene matches: 15. The CDR3 is 17 residues long. CDR3 in DNA: TGTGCCAGCCCAAGAACAGTGGTAGCGGGATCCCAAGAGACCCAGTACTTC. This codes for CASPRTVVAGSQETQYF.

The table lists this clonotype with many counts. The V and J genes are TRBV29-1 and TRBJ2-3; D not resolved. The V end lost 6 bases, the J end lost 0 bases, and 16 bases lay between the germline ends. The germline V gene has CDR1 SQVTM and CDR2 ANQGSEA. This CDR3 has 15 amino acids. The CDR3 region has the DNA TGCAGCGTGGAAACCAGAATGACAAGCACAGATACGCAGTATTTT. This translates into CSVETRMTSTDTQYF.

Written as DNA, the CDR3 is TGTGCCAGCTGCCAACGGGGTGGCCACGAGCAGTACTTC. It specifies CASCQRGGHEQYF. The rearrangement joins TRBV18 to TRBJ2-7; possibly TRBD2 for D (5 bases). Trimming pared 7 bases from V and 5 bases from J, leaving 15 bases between. The germline V gene encodes CDR1 KGHSH and CDR2 LQKENI. This CDR3 contains 13 residues.

This clonotype has more than one count but fewer than ten. The CDR3 loop is CASSRRPSGEDTQYF. Here the CDR3 DNA reads TGCGCCAGCAGCCGGCGACCTAGTGGAGAAGATACGCAGTATTTT. The chain has TRBV4-3 and TRBJ2-3; the D is unclear. The CDR3 loop spans 15 amino acids. Per the germline V gene, CDR1 is LGHNA and CDR2 is YSLEER. V was shortened by 4 bases and J by 5 bases, with 16 bases between the two germline ends.

This clonotype was detected a few times. The junction departs from germline at one end; a sequencing error may be responsible. The chain carries TRBV7-2 and TRBJ2-7, with D unresolved. Germline assignment: CDR1 SGHTA and CDR2 FQGNSA. The CDR3 consists of 9 residues. The CDR3 spells CASSFEPSF. Written as DNA, the CDR3 is TGTGCCAGCAGCTTCGAACCTTCATTC.

As for this clonotype: A single base separates this from a much larger clone, so it may be a read error. The CDR3 DNA reads as TGTGCCAGCAGCCACAGGACAGAATACGAGCAGTACTTC. It specifies CASSHRTEYEQYF. The chain links TRBV7-9 to TRBJ2-7; TRBD1 is a possible D gene (6 bases). CDR3 length equals 13 residues. Germline V gene sequence: CDR1 SEHNR, CDR2 FQNEAQ (reference sequence). V was trimmed by 5 bases and J by 4 bases, leaving 12 bases between them.

This clonotype was observed many times. The rearrangement links TRBV18 to TRBJ2-3; D gene ambiguous. This CDR3 has 14 residues. V shed 1 base and J shed 0 bases, with 5 bases lying between them. The germline V gene has CDR1 KGHSH and CDR2 LQKENI. DNA of the CDR3: TGTGCCAGCTCACCACACGGGAGCACAGATACGCAGTATTTT. Its translation: CASSPHGSTDTQYF.

This chain joins TRBV7-2 and TRBJ2-7, with 8 positions matching TRBD2. The CDR3 length is 17 residues. V was pared by 0 bases and J by 4 bases, with 11 bases of the junction left unmatched. In germline, CDR1 is SGHTA, CDR2 FQGNSA. The CDR3 loop is CASSLASGASGLYEQYF. The CDR3 DNA is TGTGCCAGCAGCTTAGCGTCGGGAGCTAGCGGGCTATACGAGCAGTACTTC.

This clonotype came up many times. The V and J genes are TRBV5-1 and TRBJ2-7, with D hard to call. The CDR3 extends over 15 amino acids. The germline V gene encodes CDR1 SGHRS and CDR2 YFSETQ. Trimming took 2 bases from V and 3 from J, leaving 15 bases between them. Here the CDR3 reads CASSFGQAPNYEQYF. Here the CDR3 DNA reads TGCGCCAGCAGCTTCGGCCAGGCCCCAAACTACGAGCAGTACTTC.

Only a few counts were recorded for this clonotype. The gene calls are TRBV20-1 and TRBJ1-6, with D possibly matching TRBD1 (6 bases). Trimming left V 6 bases short and J 6 bases short, with 12 bases between. The germline CDR1 and CDR2 sequences are DFQATT and SNEGSKA (reference sequence). The CDR3 contains 13 residues. The CDR3 sequence is CSARTESNSPLHF. CDR3 DNA: TGCAGTGCCCGGACAGAAAGTAATTCACCCCTCCACTTT.

This clonotype was detected ten times or more. The rearrangement joins TRBV20-1 to TRBJ2-7; the D gene is possibly TRBD1 (5 bases). Looked up from germline, CDR1 is DFQATT and CDR2 is SNEGSKA (reference sequence). V lost 3 bases, J lost 5 bases, and 5 bases lay in between. CDR3 length: 10 amino acids. The CDR3 nucleotides read TGCAGTGCTAGCAGGGACGAGCAGTACTTC. It yields the protein CSASRDEQYF.

Ten or more counts support this clonotype. The V and J genes are TRBV7-2 and TRBJ2-1, with TRBD2 matching 9 bases. CDR1 SGHTA and CDR2 FQGNSA come from the germline V gene. V shed 10 bases, J shed 1 base, and the junction held 14 bases outside the gene matches. The CDR3 spans 17 residues. The CDR3 loop is CATSGGAGGESYNEQFF. The CDR3, as DNA: TGTGCCACCTCAGGAGGAGCGGGAGGTGAATCCTACAATGAGCAGTTCTTC.

The chain combines TRBV5-6 with TRBJ2-3, with 12 bases lining up with TRBD2. The J segment lost 3 bases and the V segment lost 0 bases, leaving 2 bases of the junction unmatched. The CDR3 covers 16 residues. Germline CDR1 SGHDT, CDR2 YYEEEE. CDR3 coding DNA: TGTGCCAGCAGCTTGGAGACTAGCGGGAGAACAGATACGCAGTATTTT. Translated, it gives CASSLETSGRTDTQYF.

Many counts were recorded for this clonotype. The CDR3 sequence: CASSLPGNEPYNEQFF. The CDR3 DNA reads TGCGCCAGCAGCTTACCGGGCAACGAACCCTACAATGAGCAGTTCTTC. The chain joins TRBV5-1 to TRBJ2-1; D gene ambiguous. The CDR3 runs 16 residues. Germline V gives CDR1 SGHRS, CDR2 YFSETQ. The V and J ends lost 2 bases and 2 bases respectively, with 14 bases between them.